Presented here are 14 T cell receptor beta chains from one specimen sequenced in a study of cytomegalovirus exposure and HLA in healthy donors. Researchers ran the PCR with 60 Vbeta and 13 Jbeta primers. Sequencing used immunoSEQ multiplex PCR; TCRdb keeps in-frame clones, though not all of them. Among 80,000 to 100,000 clones listed, about 67% were seen once. Sequenced material: PBMCs. The receptors shown here come from a woman aged 18-29 years in good health and CMV-seropositive.

This clone turned up a few times. The CDR3 nucleotides are TGTGCCAGCAGCTTGGGACAGGGGAGGTCCGGGCAAGGTGGCTACACCTTC. It translates to CASSLGQGRSGQGGYTF. This chain uses TRBV5-6 with TRBJ1-2; TRBD1 matches 8 bases. Germline trimming cut 0 bases from V and 7 bases from J; bases unmatched to any gene: 14. This CDR3 has 17 residues. The germline V gene encodes CDR1 SGHDT and CDR2 YYEEEE.

The J gene is TRBJ2-2, the V gene TRBV27; TRBD2 aligns across 10 bases. CDR1 MNHEY and CDR2 SMNVEV come from the germline V gene (reference sequence). Unmatched junction bases numbered 4, after V lost 3 bases and J lost 3 bases. This CDR3 is 16 amino acids long. CDR3 in amino acids: CASSFRLAGDTGELFF. The CDR3, as DNA: TGTGCCAGCAGTTTTCGGCTAGCGGGAGACACCGGGGAGCTGTTTTTT.

The chain employs TRBV27 and TRBJ2-1, with 7 bases fitting TRBD2. Losses at the gene ends were 3 bases for V and 8 bases for J; bases not matched to a gene: 1. The length of the CDR3 is 12 residues. Germline-derived CDR1 and CDR2 are MNHEY and SMNVEV (reference sequence). CDR3 in DNA: TGTGCCAGCAGTTTTCGGGGGGATGAGCAGTTCTTC. This encodes CASSFRGDEQFF.

This clone was detected only a few times. The J gene is TRBJ1-6, the V gene TRBV7-2; no clear D. Trimming removed 1 base from V and 9 bases from J, with 13 bases in between. In germline, CDR1 is SGHTA, CDR2 FQGNSA. There are 15 residues in the CDR3. CDR3 in amino acids: CASSLDPVSGSPLHF. The CDR3 DNA reads TGTGCCAGCAGCTTAGACCCGGTTTCGGGTTCACCCCTCCACTTT.

This chain uses TRBV12-5 with TRBJ2-5; 12 bases align to TRBD2. This CDR3 has 17 amino acids. Germline trimming cut 1 base from V and 2 bases from J; bases unmatched to any gene: 5. The germline CDR1 and CDR2 sequences are LGHNT and FRNRAP. The CDR3 DNA reads TGTGCTAGTGGTTTGGCCGCCGGGACTAGCGGGCAAGAGACCCAGTACTTC. This encodes CASGLAAGTSGQETQYF.

This chain links TRBV7-3 with TRBJ2-5; TRBD2 agrees at 11 bases. The CDR3 extends over 14 amino acids. From germline, CDR1 is SGHTA and CDR2 FQGTGA. Unmatched junction bases numbered 10, after V lost 5 bases and J lost 11 bases. The CDR3: CASSPTGTSGKQYF. In nucleotides, the CDR3 is TGTGCCAGCAGCCCCACCGGGACTAGCGGAAAACAGTACTTC.

This clone has more than one count but fewer than ten. V is TRBV19 and J is TRBJ2-5, with unresolved D. In germline, CDR1 is LNHDA, CDR2 SQIVND (reference sequence). The CDR3 consists of 11 residues. V was trimmed by 3 bases and J by 3 bases, leaving 2 bases between them. Here the CDR3 reads CASSIEETQYF. The CDR3 DNA follows: TGTGCCAGTAGTATCGAAGAGACCCAGTACTTC.

The chain employs TRBV10-3 and TRBJ1-2; TRBD1 might be the D (6 bases). Trimming removed 6 bases from V and 8 bases from J, with 19 bases in between. From germline, CDR1 is ENHRY and CDR2 SYGVKD. This CDR3 contains 14 residues. DNA for the CDR3: TGTGCCATCAGAGAAATACAGGGTCTAGGGGGCTACACCTTC. This encodes CAIREIQGLGGYTF.

The rearrangement links TRBV7-2 to TRBJ1-2; D may be TRBD1 (6 bases). This CDR3 spans 16 amino acids. The ends were cut back, 0 bases at V and 4 bases at J, with 15 bases in the middle. The germline gives CDR1 SGHTA, CDR2 FQGNSA. The CDR3 loop reads CASSLAGGPPFYGYTF. CDR3 in DNA: TGTGCCAGCAGCTTAGCAGGGGGTCCGCCGTTCTATGGCTACACCTTC.

The chain is built from TRBV5-8 and TRBJ1-5, with D possibly TRBD1 on 6 matching bases. The germline CDR1 and CDR2 sequences are SGHTS and YDEGEE. The CDR3 runs to 16 residues. Trimming shortened V by 3 bases and J by 4 bases, and 17 bases separated the two germline ends. The chain's CDR3 is CASSSWNDRLNQPQHF. The CDR3 DNA follows: TGTGCCAGCAGCTCCTGGAACGACAGGCTAAATCAGCCCCAGCATTTT.

This sequence joins TRBV9 and TRBJ1-3; tentative D call: TRBD1 (5 bases). Trimming left V 2 bases short and J 0 bases short, with 6 bases between. The CDR3 runs to 14 residues. Germline assignment: CDR1 SGDLS and CDR2 YYNGEE. This CDR3 reads CASSVQGSGNTIYF. In nucleotides, the CDR3 is TGTGCCAGCAGCGTGCAGGGCTCTGGAAACACCATATATTTT.

The V gene is TRBV2, the J gene TRBJ1-5; D gene ambiguous. CDR3 length: 13 amino acids. Germline CDR1 is SNHLY and CDR2 is FYNNEI. Trimming removed 5 bases at V and 5 bases at J, with 10 bases between. CDR3 DNA: TGTGCCAGCAGTTCGGGAGACGATCAGCCCCAGCATTTT. Residues: CASSSGDDQPQHF.

V is TRBV19 and J is TRBJ2-3, with a tentative D call TRBD1 (6 bases). With 5 bases removed from V and 0 bases from J, the gap between germline ends came to 12 bases. This CDR3 is built from 15 residues. Germline V gene data show CDR1 as LNHDA and CDR2 as SQIVND (reference sequence). CDR3 DNA sequence: TGTGCCAGTAGTCGACAGGCCCATAGCACAGATACGCAGTATTTT. The encoded protein is CASSRQAHSTDTQYF. Combining the CDR3 with reference TRBV19 and TRBJ2-3 gives the whole variable domain DGGITQSPKYLFRKEGQNVTLSCEQNLNHDAMYWYRQDPGQGLRLIYYSQIVNDFQKGDIAEGYSVSREKKESFPLTVTSAQKNPTAFYLCASSRQAHSTDTQYFGPGTRLTVL.

V usage is TRBV30 and J usage is TRBJ1-4; D uncertain. V was trimmed by 3 bases and J by 1 base, leaving 9 bases between them. This CDR3 has 14 amino acids. Germline CDR1 GTSNPN, CDR2 SVGIG (reference sequence). The CDR3 here is CAWRGGKTNEKLFF. In nucleotides, the CDR3 is TGTGCCTGGAGGGGAGGCAAAACTAATGAAAAACTGTTTTTT.